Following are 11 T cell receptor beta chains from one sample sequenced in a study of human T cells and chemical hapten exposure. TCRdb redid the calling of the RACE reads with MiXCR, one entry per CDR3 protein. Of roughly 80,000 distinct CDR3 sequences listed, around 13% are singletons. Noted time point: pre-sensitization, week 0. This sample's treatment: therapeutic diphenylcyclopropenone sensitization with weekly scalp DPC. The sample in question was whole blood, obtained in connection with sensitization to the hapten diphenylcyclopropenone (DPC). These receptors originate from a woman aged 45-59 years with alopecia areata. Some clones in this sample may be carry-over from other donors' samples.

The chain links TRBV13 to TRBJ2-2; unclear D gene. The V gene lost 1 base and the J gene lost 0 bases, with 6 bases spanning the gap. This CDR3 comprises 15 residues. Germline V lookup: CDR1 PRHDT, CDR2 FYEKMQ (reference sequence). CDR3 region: CASSLARANTGELFF. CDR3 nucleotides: TGTGCCAGCAGCTTAGCAAGGGCGAACACCGGGGAGCTGTTTTTT.

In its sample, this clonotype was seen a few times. CDR3: CAPIRHLGTDTQYF. The CDR3 nucleotides read TGTGCCCCTATAAGGCACCTGGGCACAGATACGCAGTATTTT. This chain uses TRBV6-6 with TRBJ2-3; D unclear. V lost 11 bases to trimming and J lost 1 base, with 16 bases between them. This CDR3 spans 14 amino acids. The germline CDR1 and CDR2 sequences are MNHNY and SVGAGI (reference sequence).

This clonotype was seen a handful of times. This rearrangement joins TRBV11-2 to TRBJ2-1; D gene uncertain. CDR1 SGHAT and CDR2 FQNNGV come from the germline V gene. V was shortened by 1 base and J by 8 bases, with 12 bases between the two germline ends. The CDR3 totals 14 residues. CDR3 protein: CASSLVMEPHEQFF. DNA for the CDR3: TGTGCCAGCAGCTTAGTGATGGAGCCCCATGAGCAGTTCTTC.

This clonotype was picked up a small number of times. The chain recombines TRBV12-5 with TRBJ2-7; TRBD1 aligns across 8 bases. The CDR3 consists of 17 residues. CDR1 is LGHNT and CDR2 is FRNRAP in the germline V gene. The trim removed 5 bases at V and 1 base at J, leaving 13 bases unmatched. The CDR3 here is CASGTQPRDRLSYEQYF. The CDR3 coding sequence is TGTGCTAGTGGTACCCAACCCCGGGACAGGCTTTCCTACGAGCAGTACTTC.

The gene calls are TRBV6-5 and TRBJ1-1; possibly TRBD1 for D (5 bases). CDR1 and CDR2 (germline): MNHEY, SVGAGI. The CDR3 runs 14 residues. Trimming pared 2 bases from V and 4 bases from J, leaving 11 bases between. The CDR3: CASSYTGGGTEAFF. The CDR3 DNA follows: TGTGCCAGCAGTTACACGGGGGGTGGCACTGAAGCTTTCTTT.

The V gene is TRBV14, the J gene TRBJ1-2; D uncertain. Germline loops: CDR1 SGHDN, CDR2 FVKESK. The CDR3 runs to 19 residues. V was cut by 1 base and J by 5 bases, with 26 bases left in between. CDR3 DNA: TGTGCCAGCAGCCAAGTAGTGACCGGGCCTCGCCTCGAACGATATGGCTACACCTTC. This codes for CASSQVVTGPRLERYGYTF.

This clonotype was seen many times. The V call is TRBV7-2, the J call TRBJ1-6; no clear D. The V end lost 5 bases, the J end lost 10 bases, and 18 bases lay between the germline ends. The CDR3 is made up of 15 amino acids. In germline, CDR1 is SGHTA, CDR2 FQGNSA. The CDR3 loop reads CASSAAATERSPLHF. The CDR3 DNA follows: TGTGCCAGCAGCGCGGCGGCGACTGAGAGATCACCCCTCCACTTT.

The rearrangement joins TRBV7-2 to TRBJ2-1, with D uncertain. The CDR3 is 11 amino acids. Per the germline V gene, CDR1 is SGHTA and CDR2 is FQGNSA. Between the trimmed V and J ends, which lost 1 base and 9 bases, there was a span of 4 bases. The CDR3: CASSLVSEQFF. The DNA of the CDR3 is TGTGCCAGCAGCTTAGTTTCTGAGCAGTTCTTC.

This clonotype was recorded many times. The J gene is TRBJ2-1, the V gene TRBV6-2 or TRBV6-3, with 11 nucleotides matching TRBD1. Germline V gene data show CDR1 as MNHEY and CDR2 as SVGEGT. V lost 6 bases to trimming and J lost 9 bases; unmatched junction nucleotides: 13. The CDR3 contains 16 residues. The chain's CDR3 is CASSIYGTGGLGEQFF. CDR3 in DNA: TGTGCCAGCAGCATTTACGGGACAGGGGGGCTGGGTGAGCAGTTCTTC.

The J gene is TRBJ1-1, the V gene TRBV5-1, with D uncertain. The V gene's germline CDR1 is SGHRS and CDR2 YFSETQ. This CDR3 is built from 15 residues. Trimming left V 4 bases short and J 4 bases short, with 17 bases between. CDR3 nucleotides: TGCGCCAGCAGCCCAATGGGCAGAGAATCCACTGAAGCTTTCTTT. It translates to CASSPMGRESTEAFF.

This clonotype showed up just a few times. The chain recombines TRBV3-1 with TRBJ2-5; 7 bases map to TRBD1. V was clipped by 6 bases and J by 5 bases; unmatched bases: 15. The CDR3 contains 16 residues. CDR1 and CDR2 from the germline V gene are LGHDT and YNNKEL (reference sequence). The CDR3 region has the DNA TGTGCCAGCAGGGAAGATCATGTAGGGGGCCTGGAGACCCAGTACTTC. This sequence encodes CASREDHVGGLETQYF.